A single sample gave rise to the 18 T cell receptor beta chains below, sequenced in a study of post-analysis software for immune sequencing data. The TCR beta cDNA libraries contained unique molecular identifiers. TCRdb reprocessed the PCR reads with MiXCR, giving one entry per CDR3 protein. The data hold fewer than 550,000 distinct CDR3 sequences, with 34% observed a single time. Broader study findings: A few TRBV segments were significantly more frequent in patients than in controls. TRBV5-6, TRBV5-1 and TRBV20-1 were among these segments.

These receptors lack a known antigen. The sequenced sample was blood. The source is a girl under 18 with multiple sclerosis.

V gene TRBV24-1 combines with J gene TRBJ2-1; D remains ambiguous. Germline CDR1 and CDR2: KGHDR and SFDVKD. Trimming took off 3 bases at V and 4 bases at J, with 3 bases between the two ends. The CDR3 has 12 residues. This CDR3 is CATSDAYNEQFF. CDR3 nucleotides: TGTGCCACCAGTGATGCGTACAATGAGCAGTTCTTC.

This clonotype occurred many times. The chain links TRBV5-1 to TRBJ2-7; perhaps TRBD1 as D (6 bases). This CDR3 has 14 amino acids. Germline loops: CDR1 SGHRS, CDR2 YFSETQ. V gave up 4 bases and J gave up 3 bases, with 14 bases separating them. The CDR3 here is CASSPGTRLYEQYF. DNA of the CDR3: TGCGCCAGCAGCCCGGGGACACGGCTCTACGAGCAGTACTTC.

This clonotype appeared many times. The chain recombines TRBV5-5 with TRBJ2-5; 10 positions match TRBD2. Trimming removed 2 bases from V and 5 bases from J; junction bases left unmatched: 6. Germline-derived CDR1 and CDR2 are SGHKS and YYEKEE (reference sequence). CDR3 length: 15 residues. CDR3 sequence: CASSFTAGGLETQYF. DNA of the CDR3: TGTGCCAGCAGCTTTACAGCGGGGGGGTTGGAGACCCAGTACTTC.

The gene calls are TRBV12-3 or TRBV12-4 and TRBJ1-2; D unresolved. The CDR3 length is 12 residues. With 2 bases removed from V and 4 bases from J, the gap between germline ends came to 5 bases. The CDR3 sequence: CASSLRIYGYTF. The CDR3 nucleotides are TGTGCCAGCAGTTTAAGGATCTATGGCTACACCTTC.

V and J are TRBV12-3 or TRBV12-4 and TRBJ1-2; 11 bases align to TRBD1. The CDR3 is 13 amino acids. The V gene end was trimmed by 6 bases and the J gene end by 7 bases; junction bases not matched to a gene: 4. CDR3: CASRDRGLFGYTF. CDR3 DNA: TGTGCCAGCAGGGACAGGGGGCTGTTTGGCTACACCTTC.

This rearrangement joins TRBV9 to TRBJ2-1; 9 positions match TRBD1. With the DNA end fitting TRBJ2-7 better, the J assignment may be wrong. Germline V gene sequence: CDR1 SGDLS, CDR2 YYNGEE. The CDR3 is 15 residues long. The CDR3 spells CASSPGQGQVGKQYF. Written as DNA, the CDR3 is TGTGCCAGCAGCCCGGGACAGGGACAAGTCGGCAAGCAGTACTTC.

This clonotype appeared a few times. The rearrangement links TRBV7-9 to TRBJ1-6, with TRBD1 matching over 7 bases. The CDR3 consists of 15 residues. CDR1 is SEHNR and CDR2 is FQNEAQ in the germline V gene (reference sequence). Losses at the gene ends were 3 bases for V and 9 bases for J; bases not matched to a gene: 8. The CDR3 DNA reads TGTGCCAGCAGCTTGACGACAGGGATCGGTTCACCCCTCCACTTT. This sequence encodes CASSLTTGIGSPLHF.

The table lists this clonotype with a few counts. The CDR3 reads CASSYPTSGGEQYF. The CDR3 coding sequence is TGTGCCAGCAGCTACCCAACATCGGGGGGCGAGCAGTACTTC. The V and J genes are TRBV7-8 and TRBJ2-7; 7 bases line up with TRBD2. With 4 bases clipped from V and 6 bases from J, the junction kept 9 bases outside the gene matches. CDR1 and CDR2 from the germline V gene are SGHVS and FQNEAQ. This CDR3 has 14 amino acids.

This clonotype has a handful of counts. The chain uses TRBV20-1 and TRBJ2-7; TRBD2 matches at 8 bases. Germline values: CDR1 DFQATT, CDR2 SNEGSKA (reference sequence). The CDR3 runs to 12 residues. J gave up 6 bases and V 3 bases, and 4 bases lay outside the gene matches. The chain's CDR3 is CSASDGGVEQYF. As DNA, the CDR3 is TGCAGTGCTAGTGACGGGGGGGTCGAGCAGTACTTC.

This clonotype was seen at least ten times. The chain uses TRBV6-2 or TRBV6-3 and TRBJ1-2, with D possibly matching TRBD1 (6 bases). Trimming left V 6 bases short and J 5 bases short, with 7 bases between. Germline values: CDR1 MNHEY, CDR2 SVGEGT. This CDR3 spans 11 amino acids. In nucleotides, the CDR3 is TGTGCCAGCAGCCAGGGGTATGGCTACACCTTC. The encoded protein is CASSQGYGYTF.

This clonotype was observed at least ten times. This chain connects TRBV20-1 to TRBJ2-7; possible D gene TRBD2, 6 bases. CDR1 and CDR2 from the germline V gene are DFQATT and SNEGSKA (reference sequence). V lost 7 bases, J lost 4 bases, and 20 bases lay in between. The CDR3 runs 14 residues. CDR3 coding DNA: TGCAGTGGCCGTGCGGGGAATGGGGGGTACGAGCAGTACTTC. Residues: CSGRAGNGGYEQYF.

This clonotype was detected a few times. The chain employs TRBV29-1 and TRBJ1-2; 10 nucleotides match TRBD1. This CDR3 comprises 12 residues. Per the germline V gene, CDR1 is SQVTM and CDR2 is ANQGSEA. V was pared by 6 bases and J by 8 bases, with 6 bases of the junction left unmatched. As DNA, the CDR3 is TGCAGCGTATGGGACAGGGGTCCGGGCTACACCTTC. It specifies CSVWDRGPGYTF. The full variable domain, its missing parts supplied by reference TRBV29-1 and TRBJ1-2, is SAVISQKPSRDICQRGTSLTIQCQVDSQVTMMFWYRQQPGQSLTLIATANQGSEATYESGFVIDKFPISRPNLTFSTLTVSNMSPEDSSIYLCSVWDRGPGYTFGSGTRLTVV.

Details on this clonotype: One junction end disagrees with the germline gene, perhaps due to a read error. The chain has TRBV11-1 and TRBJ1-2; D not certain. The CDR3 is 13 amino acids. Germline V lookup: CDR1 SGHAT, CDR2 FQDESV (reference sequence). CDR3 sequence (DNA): TGTGCCGGCAGTTTGGACCCAAGTTATGGCTACACCTTC. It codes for CAGSLDPSYGYTF.

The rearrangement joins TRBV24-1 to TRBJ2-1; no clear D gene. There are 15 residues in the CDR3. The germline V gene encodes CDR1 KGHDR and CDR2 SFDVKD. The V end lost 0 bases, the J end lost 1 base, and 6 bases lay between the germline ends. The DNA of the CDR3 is TGTGCCACCAGTGATTTGCTAGTTTCCTACAATGAGCAGTTCTTC. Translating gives CATSDLLVSYNEQFF.

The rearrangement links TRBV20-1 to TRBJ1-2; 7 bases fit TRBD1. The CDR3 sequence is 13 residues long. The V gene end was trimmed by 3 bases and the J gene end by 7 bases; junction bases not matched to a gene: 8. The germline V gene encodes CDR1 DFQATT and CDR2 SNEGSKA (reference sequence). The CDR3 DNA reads TGCAGTGCTAGTTCAGGGGGGGCAGGTGGCTACACCTTC. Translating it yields CSASSGGAGGYTF.

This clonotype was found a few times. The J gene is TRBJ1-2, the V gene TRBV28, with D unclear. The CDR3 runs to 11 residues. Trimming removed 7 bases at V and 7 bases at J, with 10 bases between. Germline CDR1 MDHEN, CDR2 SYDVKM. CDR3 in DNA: TGTGCCAGCATGCGGGTTGGTGGCTACACCTTC. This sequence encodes CASMRVGGYTF.

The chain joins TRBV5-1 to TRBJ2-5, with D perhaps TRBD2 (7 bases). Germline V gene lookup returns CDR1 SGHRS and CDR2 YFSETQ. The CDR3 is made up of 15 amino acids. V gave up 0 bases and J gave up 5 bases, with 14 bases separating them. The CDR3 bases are TGCGCCAGCAGCTTGGCCGCGGGGGCTCGGGAGACCCAGTACTTC. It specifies CASSLAAGARETQYF.

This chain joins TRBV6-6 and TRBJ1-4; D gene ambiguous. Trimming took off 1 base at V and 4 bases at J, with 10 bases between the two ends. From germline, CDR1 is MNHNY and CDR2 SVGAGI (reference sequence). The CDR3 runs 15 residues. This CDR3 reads CASSYFETRNEKLFF. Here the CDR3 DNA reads TGTGCCAGCAGTTACTTCGAGACGCGTAATGAAAAACTGTTTTTT.